Here is one TCR beta chain with its context. Method: immunoSEQ multiplex PCR; TCRdb's copy keeps in-frame clones and lacks some. The sample yields roughly 160,000 clones, approximately 80% seen once. The data were obtained in a study of blood T cell repertoires in COVID-19. Study-wide background: Donors in the United States, Italy and Spain gave samples during acute or convalescent COVID-19.

The germline V gene has CDR1 SNHLY and CDR2 FYNNEI. The CDR3 extends over 11 amino acids. V was cut by 7 bases and J by 8 bases, with 11 bases left in between. Sequencing was carried out using peripheral blood. The chain combines TRBV2 with TRBJ1-2; D not certain. This TCR came from a woman of 80 years or more with COVID-19, enrolled during active disease. The CDR3 coding sequence is TGTGCCAGCACATACACGGGAGGCTACACCTTC. It yields the protein CASTYTGGYTF.